This T cell receptor beta chain derives from a study of T-cell memory formation after mild COVID-19 (dated by TCRdb to the early 2020s). For the wider study: TCR sequence clusters from the two donors were largely donor specific. Two young, previously healthy adult volunteers, one female and one male, were included in the cohort. T-cell clones expanding and contracting after mild COVID-19 in two donors were tracked by longitudinal TCRalpha and TCRbeta repertoire sequencing. What the study reported, not specific to this receptor: SARS-CoV-2 specificity was not confirmed for the second-wave clones peaking on day 37. Only a couple of mild cases were covered by the study, and larger cohorts that include severe cases with pre-infection samples were considered necessary. Balanced CD4/CD8 phenotypes were observed for clones contracting from day 15 to 85, whereas a bias towards CD4+ was observed for a second wave of clones expanding from day 15 to 37. Contracting CD4+ clones turned up mainly in the CM and EM memory subsets, whereas EMRA was where CD8+ clones were enriched. The detection of some responding clones in pre-infection memory suggests that pre-existing cross-reactive memory T cells joined the SARS-CoV-2 response.

The germline V gene (reference sequence) gives CDR1 as DFQATT and CDR2 as SNEGSKA. Germline trimming amounts to 3 bases on V and 5 bases on J, with 8 as the count of junction bases outside the gene matches. The CDR3 numbers 16 residues from cysteine through phenylalanine. Here the CDR3 DNA is all that survives: 48 bases in frame from base 1. The instrument was an Illumina NovaSeq 6000. cDNA libraries for TCRalpha and TCRbeta were prepared by 5'RACE using constant-segment primers, with sample barcodes and unique molecular identifiers added. RNA was extracted from every sample with Trizol reagent. Library amplification was performed in two PCR steps, and a second sample barcode and Illumina TruSeq adapters were introduced in the second step. Sequencing of the libraries was done on an Illumina NovaSeq, producing 2 x 150 bp paired-end reads. Turning to the authors' computational methods: Reads were demultiplexed and collapsed into UMI-guided consensus sequences with migec v1.2.7. With mixcr v2.1.11, UMI consensuses were aligned to TRA and TRB V and J templates and assembled into clonotypes. Clonotypes were classified as expanded or contracted when called significant by both edgeR and NoisET, with noise models trained on biological replicates. For edgeR calls, the cutoffs were a false discovery rate-adjusted p below 0.01 and a log2 fold-change threshold of 1. As an exploratory analysis of dynamics, max-normalized trajectories of the 1000 most abundant clonotypes were examined by PCA with hierarchical clustering. Separately sequenced CD4+ and CD8+ repertoires were used to assign the CD4 or CD8 phenotype of responding clones. TCRdb reran the public reads through fastp at Q25 and MiXCR, keeping productive beta chains. When rows share a CDR3 protein, they turn into one entry using the most common DNA and genes. The V and J calls and clone size come from TCRdb's table, not from the authors' own analysis. In all, the sample holds around 390,000 distinct CDR3 sequences, and roughly 15% of those were seen once. Approximately 21% of the sample lies in the top ten.

PBMCs were isolated by Ficoll-Paque density gradient centrifugation. This clonotype was seen ten or more times. There is no known antigen for this receptor. Base qualities are not at hand, and no much larger clone is one base apart. Sequenced material: PBMCs or a T cell subset sorted from them (not recorded which). The chain is made from TRBV20-1 and TRBJ2-2; TRBD2 fits 11 bases in the junction. This receptor was identified in a man aged 18 to 30 who had mild COVID-19 (a few samples of this study predate the infection). The sample titles of this study are shuffled in the database, so cell type and time point are left out; the donor was told from shared clones. The bases are TGCAGTGCTAGTCGGGCTAGCGGGGGGTCGACCGGGGAGCTGTTTTTT. This sequence encodes CSASRASGGSTGELFF.